Below, 19 T cell receptor beta chains from the same sample are listed, as sequenced in a study of T cell responses to AZD1222 COVID-19 vaccine. Clones were read by immunoSEQ multiplex PCR, and TCRdb kept only the in-frame ones, dropping some. The sample records fewer than 200,000 clones, about 90% being singletons. The specimen comprised peripheral blood, sampled 28 days after the second AZD1222 dose. The source of these receptors is an adult who received the AZD1222 COVID-19 vaccine.

The chain couples TRBV29-1 to TRBJ2-6; 7 nucleotides match TRBD1. The CDR3 has 19 amino acids. V was pared by 0 bases and J by 0 bases, with 11 bases of the junction left unmatched. Germline V CDR1 and CDR2: SQVTM, ANQGSEA. CDR3 sequence (DNA): TGCAGCGTTGAAGATCAGGGGGACACGCTCCTCTCTGGGGCCAACGTCCTGACTTTC. This codes for CSVEDQGDTLLSGANVLTF.

The CDR3 nucleotides read TGTGCCAGCAGGGTACAAGAGACCCAGTACTTC. This gives the protein CASRVQETQYF. The chain has TRBV2 and TRBJ2-5; no reliable D call. The germline V gene has CDR1 SNHLY and CDR2 FYNNEI. V was trimmed by 6 bases and J by 2 bases, leaving 4 bases between them. This CDR3 contains 11 residues. Full variable domain (remainder filled in from reference TRBV2 and TRBJ2-5): EPEVTQTPSHQVTQMGQEVILRCVPISNHLYFYWYRQILGQKVEFLVSFYNNEISEKSEIFDDQFSVERPDGSNFTLKIRSTKLEDSAMYFCASRVQETQYFGPGTRLLVL.

The chain couples TRBV11-2 to TRBJ1-2; D gene unclear. This CDR3 spans 11 amino acids. Per the germline V gene, CDR1 is SGHAT and CDR2 is FQNNGV. The V end lost 3 bases, the J end lost 3 bases, and 2 bases lay between the germline ends. Here the CDR3 reads CASSLYYGYTF. CDR3 DNA sequence: TGTGCCAGCAGCTTGTACTATGGCTACACCTTC.

This clone was counted between two and nine times. The CDR3, as DNA: TGTGCCAGCAGTTTATCCACGGGGCGTCAAAACTATGGCTACACCTTC. Translation: CASSLSTGRQNYGYTF. The chain combines TRBV27 with TRBJ1-2; tentative D call: TRBD1 (5 bases). The CDR3 runs 16 residues. The ends were cut back, 0 bases at V and 2 bases at J, with 13 bases in the middle. The germline CDR1 and CDR2 sequences are MNHEY and SMNVEV (reference sequence).

This chain joins TRBV5-1 and TRBJ2-5, with a tentative D call TRBD1 (5 bases). CDR1 and CDR2 from the germline V gene are SGHRS and YFSETQ. The CDR3 consists of 16 residues. The V and J ends lost 4 bases and 3 bases respectively, with 19 bases between them. For the CDR3, the DNA is TGCGCCAGCAGCCCCGGAGTGACATTCAGGGAAGAGACCCAGTACTTC. Its protein is CASSPGVTFREETQYF.

V usage is TRBV14 and J usage is TRBJ2-6; D unclear. Germline assignment: CDR1 SGHDN and CDR2 FVKESK. Trimming removed 0 bases from V and 0 bases from J, with 21 bases in between. This CDR3 is 21 amino acids long. The CDR3 bases are TGTGCCAGCAGCCAAGACCTCCTGAGCAAGGGCCGAGGCTCTGGGGCCAACGTCCTGACTTTC. Translated: CASSQDLLSKGRGSGANVLTF.

The J gene is TRBJ1-5, the V gene TRBV19; 8 bases are shared with TRBD1. CDR3 length: 14 residues. V dropped 5 bases and J dropped 9; count of bases not matched to a gene: 9. Per germline, CDR1 LNHDA and CDR2 SQIVND (reference sequence). The CDR3 DNA sequence: TGTGCCAGTAGTCCCGACAGGGGCTTGTGGCCCCAGCATTTT. Protein: CASSPDRGLWPQHF.

The rearrangement joins TRBV27 to TRBJ1-6; unclear D gene. From germline, CDR1 is MNHEY and CDR2 SMNVEV (reference sequence). The CDR3 runs 12 residues. V shed 3 bases and J shed 8 bases, with 5 bases lying between them. The CDR3 loop reads CASSFRDSPLHF. In nucleotides, the CDR3 is TGTGCCAGCAGTTTTAGAGATTCACCCCTCCACTTT.

This chain links TRBV14 with TRBJ2-5, with TRBD1 matching 8 bases. V lost 4 bases to trimming and J lost 6 bases; unmatched junction nucleotides: 10. The CDR3 sequence is 15 residues long. Germline V gives CDR1 SGHDN, CDR2 FVKESK. The CDR3 DNA follows: TGTGCCAGCAGCCGAGACAGGGGCCCGAGGAAGACCCAGTACTTC. Its protein product is CASSRDRGPRKTQYF.

V gene TRBV6-4 combines with J gene TRBJ1-3; unclear D gene. The ends were cut back, 7 bases at V and 5 bases at J, with 18 bases in the middle. This CDR3 comprises 15 residues. The germline CDR1 and CDR2 sequences are MRHNA and SNTAGT. CDR3 DNA sequence: TGTGCCAGCACTGAGCCCCGAGGTGGGCGAAACACCATATATTTT. This translates into CASTEPRGGRNTIYF.

This clone was counted between two and nine times. This chain connects TRBV2 to TRBJ1-5, with TRBD1 identical over 9 bases. Germline-derived CDR1 and CDR2 are SNHLY and FYNNEI. The CDR3 length is 15 residues. Unmatched junction bases numbered 4, after V lost 2 bases and J lost 5 bases. Here the CDR3 DNA reads TGTGCCAGCAGTGAACCGGGACAGGGACATCAGCCCCAGCATTTT. Protein sequence: CASSEPGQGHQPQHF.

This sequence joins TRBV7-8 and TRBJ1-6; 7 bases fit TRBD1. This CDR3 has 18 residues. Looked up from germline, CDR1 is SGHVS and CDR2 is FQNEAQ. V dropped 5 bases and J dropped 0; count of bases not matched to a gene: 10. The CDR3 DNA reads TGTGCCAGCAGCGGAGGAATGGGACAGAGCTCCTATAATTCACCCCTCCACTTT. This gives the protein CASSGGMGQSSYNSPLHF.

V gene TRBV19 combines with J gene TRBJ1-4; possibly TRBD1 for D (5 bases). There are 14 residues in the CDR3. V shed 5 bases and J shed 4 bases, with 11 bases lying between them. Germline V gene data show CDR1 as LNHDA and CDR2 as SQIVND (reference sequence). DNA of the CDR3: TGTGCCAGTAGTGAGGGGACCGGTAATGAAAAACTGTTTTTT. Its translation is CASSEGTGNEKLFF. The whole variable domain, filled in from reference TRBV19 and TRBJ1-4, reads DGGITQSPKYLFRKEGQNVTLSCEQNLNHDAMYWYRQDPGQGLRLIYYSQIVNDFQKGDIAEGYSVSREKKESFPLTVTSAQKNPTAFYLCASSEGTGNEKLFFGSGTQLSVL.

This clone showed up just a few times. This chain joins TRBV9 and TRBJ1-4; 7 bases match TRBD1. The junction had 7 bases not matched to a gene; V was cut back by 3 bases and J by 5 bases. The CDR3 sequence is 15 residues long. The germline CDR1 and CDR2 sequences are SGDLS and YYNGEE. The CDR3 loop is CASSATGSLNEKLFF. CDR3 nucleotides: TGTGCCAGCAGCGCGACAGGGTCCCTGAATGAAAAACTGTTTTTT.

This chain joins TRBV7-2 and TRBJ2-7, with TRBD1 identical over 8 bases. V shed 8 bases, J shed 2 bases, and the junction held 5 bases outside the gene matches. The CDR3 covers 13 residues. CDR1 is SGHTA, CDR2 FQGNSA, per germline. CDR3 sequence (DNA): TGTGCCAGCGGACAGGGCACAACCTACGAGCAGTACTTC. It specifies CASGQGTTYEQYF.

The V and J genes are TRBV6-5 and TRBJ2-2, with D possibly being TRBD2 (5 bases). Germline CDR1 is MNHEY and CDR2 is SVGAGI. V was shortened by 8 bases and J by 6 bases, with 10 bases between the two germline ends. The CDR3 length is 12 residues. CDR3 DNA sequence: TGTGCCAGCGGAACTAGTGCCGGGGAGCTGTTTTTT. It translates to CASGTSAGELFF.

The chain recombines TRBV12-5 with TRBJ1-1, with D possibly matching TRBD1 (6 bases). Trimming stripped 6 bases from V and 1 base from J, with 12 bases between. This CDR3 is built from 14 residues. The germline V gene has CDR1 LGHNT and CDR2 FRNRAP. CDR3 in amino acids: CASGPPGQNTEAFF. The CDR3 DNA is TGTGCTAGTGGCCCCCCGGGACAGAACACTGAAGCTTTCTTT.

CDR3: CASSEGLGVGYTF. CDR3 DNA: TGTGCCAGCAGTGAAGGGTTGGGGGTCGGCTACACCTTC. V gene TRBV6-1 combines with J gene TRBJ1-2; maybe TRBD1 (5 bases). V gave up 1 base and J gave up 8 bases, with 11 bases separating them. The CDR3 is 13 amino acids. The germline V gene has CDR1 MNHNS and CDR2 SASEGT.

CDR3 in amino acids: CAWSVLGRINSPLHF. In nucleotides, the CDR3 is TGTGCCTGGAGTGTACTGGGACGAATAAATTCACCCCTCCACTTT. This rearrangement joins TRBV30 to TRBJ1-6, with a tentative D call TRBD1 (5 bases). The ends were cut back, 0 bases at V and 7 bases at J, with 13 bases in the middle. Per the germline V gene, CDR1 is GTSNPN and CDR2 is SVGIG (reference sequence). The CDR3 contains 15 residues.